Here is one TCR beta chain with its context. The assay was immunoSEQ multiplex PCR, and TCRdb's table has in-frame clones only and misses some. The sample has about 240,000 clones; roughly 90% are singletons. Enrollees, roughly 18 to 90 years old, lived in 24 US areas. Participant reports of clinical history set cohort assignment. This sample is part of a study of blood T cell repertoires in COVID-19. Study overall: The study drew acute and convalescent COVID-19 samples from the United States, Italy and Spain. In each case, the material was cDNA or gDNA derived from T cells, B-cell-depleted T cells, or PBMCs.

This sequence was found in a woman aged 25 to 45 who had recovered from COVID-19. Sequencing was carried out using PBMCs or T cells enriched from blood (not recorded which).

The DNA for the CDR3 is TGTGCCAGCCTTTACGGCGGGAGGTCGTACGAGCAGTACTTC. Amino acids: CASLYGGRSYEQYF. This rearrangement joins TRBV6-6 to TRBJ2-7; 8 positions match TRBD2. V gave up 8 bases and J gave up 4 bases; unmatched junction bases: 10. CDR1 MNHNY and CDR2 SVGAGI come from the germline V gene (reference sequence). The CDR3 totals 14 residues.